This T cell receptor (beta chain) was recorded in a study of shared clonotypes between healthy human individuals. As processed by the authors: In the immunoSEQ data, sequences were junction-only and lacked quality scores, so filtering differed. Data came from immunoSEQ multiplex PCR; TCRdb stores just in-frame clones and leaves some out. The V and J calls and the clone size are those of that table, but D and trimming were determined from the DNA. The data contain about 2 million clones, roughly 95% of them singletons. Naive CD8 cells, CD45RO-negative and positively selected for CCR7, excluded terminally differentiated effector memory CD45RA+ cells. Participating donors were healthy, HIV-negative adults free of recent acute infections or vaccinations. This sequence was found in a man younger than 35 in good health. The material sequenced was naive CD8+ T cells sorted from blood.

The CDR3 here is CASSEKLAGGPGEQYF. DNA of the CDR3: TGCGCCAGCAGTGAGAAACTAGCGGGAGGGCCTGGCGAGCAGTACTTC. This sequence joins TRBV10-2 and TRBJ2-7; TRBD2 matches at 13 bases. There are 16 residues in the CDR3. CDR1 and CDR2 (germline): WSHSY, SAAADI. V shed 2 bases and J 6 bases; nucleotides not matched to a gene: 7.